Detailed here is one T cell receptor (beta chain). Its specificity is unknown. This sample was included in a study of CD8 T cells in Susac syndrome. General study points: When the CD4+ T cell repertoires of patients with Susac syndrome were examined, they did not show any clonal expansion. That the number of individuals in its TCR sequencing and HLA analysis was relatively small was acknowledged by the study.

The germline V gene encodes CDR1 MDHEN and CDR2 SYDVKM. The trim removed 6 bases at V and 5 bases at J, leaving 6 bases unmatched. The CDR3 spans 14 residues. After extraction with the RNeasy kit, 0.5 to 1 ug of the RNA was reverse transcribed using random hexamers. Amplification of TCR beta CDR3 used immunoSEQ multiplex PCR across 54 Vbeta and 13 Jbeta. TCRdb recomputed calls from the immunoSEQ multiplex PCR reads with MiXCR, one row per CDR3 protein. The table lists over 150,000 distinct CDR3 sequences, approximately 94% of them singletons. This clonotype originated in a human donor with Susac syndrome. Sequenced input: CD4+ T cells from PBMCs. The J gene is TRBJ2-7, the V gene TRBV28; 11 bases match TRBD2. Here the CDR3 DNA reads TGTGCCAGCAGCCCTCGACTAGCGGGAAACGAGCAGTACTTC. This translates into CASSPRLAGNEQYF. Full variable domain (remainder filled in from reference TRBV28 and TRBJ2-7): DVKVTQSSRYLVKRTGEKVFLECVQDMDHENMFWYRQDPGLGLRLIYFSYDVKMKEKGDIPEGYSVSREKKERFSLILESASTNQTSMYLCASSPRLAGNEQYFGPGTRLTVT.